Detailed here is one T cell receptor (beta chain). CDR3 length: 18 residues. Germline values: CDR1 ENHRY, CDR2 SYGVKD. V was clipped by 3 bases and J by 1 base, with 22 bases between them. The sample is drawn from a study of shared clonotypes between healthy human individuals. About the research overall: The donor group consisted of two women and three men, aged 18 to 49. Each donor had three CD4 naive, three CD4 memory, two CD8 naive and one CD8 memory plate.

This table comes from immunoSEQ multiplex PCR, and its TCRdb copy is limited to in-frame clones, with some not included. The sample contains more than 400,000 clones, 95% to 97% of which appear only once. The sequenced sample consisted of naive CD4+ T cells sorted from blood. Regarding subset: CD45RA+ positively selected. The chain employs TRBV10-3 and TRBJ2-7; D is ambiguous. This TCR was sampled from a woman aged 25-40 years in good health. The CDR3 nucleotides read TGTGCCATCAGTGATGACCCCCCGAGCCCCAGGTTTTCCTACGAGCAGTACTTC. Encoded protein: CAISDDPPSPRFSYEQYF.